This T cell receptor (beta chain) was captured in a study of memory CD4+ T cells and cytomegalovirus serostatus. Background on the study: Of the healthy Belgian adults, eight or nine were CMV seropositive and about 24 seronegative.

Looked up from germline, CDR1 is GTSNPN and CDR2 is SVGIG (reference sequence). Between the trimmed V and J ends, which lost 4 bases and 0 bases, there was a span of 7 bases. The CDR3 covers 13 residues. Clones were read by immunoSEQ multiplex PCR, and TCRdb kept only the in-frame ones, dropping some. The sample lists 25,000 to 30,000 clones; over 70% were seen once. Single viable CD3+CD4+CD8-CD45RO+ cells were sorted as the memory CD4+ T cells. The receptor was derived from an adult in good health and CMV-seronegative. This rearrangement joins TRBV30 to TRBJ1-3; D unclear. The source material was memory CD4+ T cells from blood. This CDR3 is CAWTPVSGNTIYF. The CDR3, as DNA: TGTGCCTGGACCCCCGTCTCTGGAAACACCATATATTTT.